This note documents a single TCR beta chain sequence. Antigen unknown. UMI-tagged 5'RACE template switching yielded the TCR beta cDNA. TCRdb re-analyzed the 5' RACE reads; it lists each CDR3 protein once, without DNA. Recorded for this sample: under 500,000 distinct CDR3 sequences. These data come from a study of T cells expressing NK-cell markers. Looking at the study overall: Seven sequenced donors out of eight were HCMV-seropositive, one seronegative.

In germline, CDR1 is MDHEN, CDR2 SYDVKM. This CDR3 spans 14 amino acids. Study-wide results and caveats: The CD3+CD56-NKG2C+ fraction of a handful of donors was likewise dominated by these clonotypes.

Material for sequencing was blood T cells: a sorted CD56 or NKG2C T cell subset, CD4+ or CD8+ T cells, or bulk PBMC T cells (not recorded which). This chain connects TRBV28 to TRBJ2-1; TCRdb's D gene call, TRBD1, goes unchecked for lack of DNA. This TCR came from a woman aged 18 to 75 in good health. The CDR3 protein is CASSLAGGGGEQFF.